The entry below gives a single T cell receptor (beta chain) sequence along with its context. This specimen comes from a study of cytomegalovirus exposure and HLA in healthy donors. PCR involved 60 Vbeta and 13 Jbeta primers. Sequencing used immunoSEQ multiplex PCR; TCRdb keeps in-frame clones, though not all of them. The data show about 140,000 clones, roughly 80% seen once. This CDR3 has 15 amino acids. The germline CDR1 and CDR2 sequences are SGHRS and YFSETQ. Trimming cost V 6 bases and J 1 base; bases outside gene matches: 10. What was sequenced was PBMCs. This chain links TRBV5-1 with TRBJ2-7; TRBD1 matches at 7 bases. The clonotype originates from a man aged 35-49 years in good health and CMV-seronegative. The CDR3 region is CASTLDRTPSYEQYF. For the CDR3, the DNA is TGCGCCAGCACACTGGACAGGACCCCTTCCTACGAGCAGTACTTC.